Described below is a single T cell receptor (beta chain) sequence and its context. The data belong to a study of cytomegalovirus exposure and HLA in healthy donors. The PCR had 60 Vbeta and 13 Jbeta primers. The table came from immunoSEQ multiplex PCR; TCRdb's copy has only in-frame clones and leaves some out. The table has 200,000 to 250,000 clones, around 80% seen once. This CDR3 contains 18 residues. In germline, CDR1 is KGHSH, CDR2 LQKENI. The V gene lost 3 bases and the J gene lost 2 bases, with 22 bases spanning the gap. This TCR was sampled from a boy between 10 and 17 years old in good health and CMV-seronegative. The source material was PBMCs. V and J are TRBV18 and TRBJ1-2, with D possibly being TRBD1 (6 bases). CDR3 sequence: CASSPTPMNHRANYGYTF. The CDR3 region has the DNA TGTGCCAGCTCACCCACACCAATGAACCACAGGGCCAACTATGGCTACACCTTC.